This T cell receptor (beta chain) was found in a study of CD8 T cells in ankylosing spondylitis. This clonotype was counted many times. TCRdb processed the 5' RACE reads anew with MiXCR; each CDR3 protein has one entry. The sample consists of roughly 130,000 distinct CDR3 sequences, around 7% of them appearing once. The receptor comes from a male donor with ankylosing spondylitis or in good health (not recorded which). Source material: blood, either unsorted or a sorted T cell fraction (not recorded which).

CDR3 residues: CSATGLGKDNEQFF. The DNA of the CDR3 is TGCAGTGCTACGGGACTAGGCAAGGACAATGAGCAGTTCTTC. The rearrangement links TRBV20-1 to TRBJ2-1; 8 positions match TRBD2. V gave up 4 bases and J gave up 5 bases; unmatched junction bases: 7. The CDR3 covers 14 residues. Germline CDR1 is DFQATT and CDR2 is SNEGSKA (reference sequence).